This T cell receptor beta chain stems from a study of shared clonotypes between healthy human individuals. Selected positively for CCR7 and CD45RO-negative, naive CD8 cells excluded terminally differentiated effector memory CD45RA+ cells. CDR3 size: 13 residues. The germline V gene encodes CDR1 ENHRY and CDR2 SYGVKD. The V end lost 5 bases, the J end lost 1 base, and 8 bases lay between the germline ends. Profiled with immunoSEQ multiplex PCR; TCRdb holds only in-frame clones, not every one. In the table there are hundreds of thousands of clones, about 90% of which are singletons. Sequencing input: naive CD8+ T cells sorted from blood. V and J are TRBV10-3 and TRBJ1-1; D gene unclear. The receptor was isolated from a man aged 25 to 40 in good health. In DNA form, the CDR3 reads TGTGCCATCAGTCCTGACGGGAACACTGAAGCTTTCTTT. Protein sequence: CAISPDGNTEAFF.